The rows below give T cell receptor beta chains drawn from one sample of a study of Tregs in tolerant kidney transplant recipients. The table came from immunoSEQ multiplex PCR; TCRdb's copy has only in-frame clones and leaves some out. The table has 62,000 or so clones, 98% seen once. Sequenced here: Tregs from blood, sampled before the transplant. The receptors were sampled from a human donor who received a combined kidney and bone marrow transplant. Both conserved end residues are part of each CDR3. The D gene is left open where the match is weak. Size tells how often a clone was seen (once, few, many) or the class of an expanded clone, and some rows leave it out.

cdr3_length: 12
clone_size: -
v_call: TRBV5-1
d_call: -
j_call: TRBJ1-2
cdr3_aa: CASSEGGTGYTF
cdr3_nt: TGCGCCAGCAGCGAAGGGGGTACTGGCTACACCTTC

cdr3_length: 15
clone_size: once
v_call: TRBV19
d_call: TRBD1
j_call: TRBJ1-2
cdr3_aa: CASNPITGGIYGYTF
cdr3_nt: TGTGCCAGTAATCCGATCACAGGGGGTATCTATGGCTACACCTTC

cdr3_length: 13
clone_size: -
v_call: TRBV29-1
d_call: TRBD1
j_call: TRBJ2-7
cdr3_aa: CSGPGTENYEQYF
cdr3_nt: TGCAGCGGCCCCGGGACAGAAAATTACGAGCAGTACTTC

cdr3_length: 18
clone_size: -
v_call: TRBV2
d_call: TRBD2
j_call: TRBJ2-2
cdr3_aa: CASSDGLRLAGETGELFF
cdr3_nt: TGTGCCAGCAGTGATGGGTTGCGACTAGCGGGGGAGACCGGGGAGCTGTTTTTT

cdr3_length: 16
clone_size: -
v_call: TRBV5-4
d_call: -
j_call: TRBJ2-5
cdr3_aa: CASSLKGVMRQETQYF
cdr3_nt: TGTGCCAGCAGCTTGAAAGGGGTGATGCGGCAGGAGACCCAGTACTTC

cdr3_length: 14
clone_size: -
v_call: TRBV5-1
d_call: -
j_call: TRBJ2-2
cdr3_aa: CASSLQRGTGELFF
cdr3_nt: TGCGCCAGCAGCTTGCAGCGAGGCACCGGGGAGCTGTTTTTT

cdr3_length: 15
clone_size: -
v_call: TRBV5-6
d_call: -
j_call: TRBJ2-4
cdr3_aa: CASSLYLIAKNIQYF
cdr3_nt: TGTGCCAGCAGCTTGTATCTAATAGCCAAAAACATTCAGTACTTC

cdr3_length: 14
clone_size: -
v_call: TRBV19
d_call: -
j_call: TRBJ1-1
cdr3_aa: CASSTPGWYTEAFF
cdr3_nt: TGTGCCAGTAGTACGCCAGGGTGGTACACTGAAGCTTTCTTT

cdr3_length: 17
clone_size: -
v_call: TRBV4-1
d_call: TRBD2
j_call: TRBJ2-1
cdr3_aa: CASSPSSAGLAGGPQFF
cdr3_nt: TGCGCCAGCAGCCCCTCAAGCGCCGGACTAGCGGGAGGGCCCCAGTTCTTC

cdr3_length: 15
clone_size: -
v_call: TRBV30
d_call: TRBD2
j_call: TRBJ2-1
cdr3_aa: CAGRTSGRSYNEQFF
cdr3_nt: TGTGCCGGCAGGACTAGCGGGAGATCCTACAATGAGCAGTTCTTC

cdr3_length: 16
clone_size: -
v_call: TRBV4-1
d_call: -
j_call: TRBJ2-7
cdr3_aa: CASSLGGAIYEGEQYF
cdr3_nt: TGCGCCAGCAGCCTAGGGGGAGCCATCTACGAAGGAGAGCAGTACTTC

cdr3_length: 14
clone_size: -
v_call: TRBV6-5
d_call: -
j_call: TRBJ1-5
cdr3_aa: CASSTAYENQPQHF
cdr3_nt: TGTGCCAGCAGTACAGCTTATGAAAATCAGCCCCAGCATTTT

cdr3_length: 15
clone_size: -
v_call: TRBV6-5
d_call: TRBD1
j_call: TRBJ1-1
cdr3_aa: CASSHSPGTGPEAFF
cdr3_nt: TGTGCCAGCAGTCACTCCCCCGGGACAGGGCCTGAAGCTTTCTTT

cdr3_length: 14
clone_size: -
v_call: TRBV18
d_call: -
j_call: TRBJ2-3
cdr3_aa: CASSLSPSTDTQYF
cdr3_nt: TGTGCCAGCTCACTGTCCCCTAGCACAGATACGCAGTATTTT

cdr3_length: 16
clone_size: -
v_call: TRBV10-3
d_call: -
j_call: TRBJ1-2
cdr3_aa: CAIMIRAPEGNYGYTF
cdr3_nt: TGTGCCATCATGATCCGGGCCCCCGAGGGCAACTATGGCTACACCTTC

cdr3_length: 12
clone_size: -
v_call: TRBV19
d_call: -
j_call: TRBJ1-5
cdr3_aa: CASSRQSLPQHF
cdr3_nt: TGTGCCAGTAGTAGACAATCCTTACCCCAGCATTTT

cdr3_length: 16
clone_size: -
v_call: TRBV6-6
d_call: TRBD2
j_call: TRBJ2-7
cdr3_aa: CASSPPPGTSGRSPYF
cdr3_nt: TGTGCCAGCAGTCCGCCTCCCGGGACTAGCGGGAGATCCCCGTACTTC

cdr3_length: 16
clone_size: -
v_call: TRBV11-3
d_call: TRBD2
j_call: TRBJ2-3
cdr3_aa: CASSPGGSGSTDTQYF
cdr3_nt: TGTGCCAGCAGCCCGGGAGGTAGCGGAAGCACAGATACGCAGTATTTT

cdr3_length: 13
clone_size: -
v_call: TRBV19
d_call: -
j_call: TRBJ1-1
cdr3_aa: CASSMGALRKAFF
cdr3_nt: TGTGCCAGTAGTATGGGGGCCCTGAGGAAAGCTTTCTTT

cdr3_length: 16
clone_size: -
v_call: TRBV11-3
d_call: TRBD1
j_call: TRBJ1-2
cdr3_aa: CASSLDGAGTVNGYTF
cdr3_nt: TGTGCCAGCAGCTTAGATGGGGCAGGGACAGTTAATGGCTACACCTTC

cdr3_length: 14
clone_size: -
v_call: TRBV19
d_call: TRBD1
j_call: TRBJ1-2
cdr3_aa: CAIPRDSPNYGYTF
cdr3_nt: TGTGCCATCCCCCGGGACAGCCCTAACTATGGCTACACCTTC

cdr3_length: 15
clone_size: -
v_call: TRBV29-1
d_call: TRBD1
j_call: TRBJ1-2
cdr3_aa: CSVEDLGQGGGGYTF
cdr3_nt: TGCAGCGTTGAAGATCTGGGACAGGGGGGAGGTGGCTACACCTTC

cdr3_length: 15
clone_size: -
v_call: TRBV6-5
d_call: TRBD2
j_call: TRBJ2-5
cdr3_aa: CASSYSGTTDQTQYF
cdr3_nt: TGTGCCAGCAGTTACTCAGGGACTACTGACCAGACCCAGTACTTC

cdr3_length: 12
clone_size: -
v_call: TRBV4-1
d_call: TRBD2
j_call: TRBJ2-1
cdr3_aa: CASSPSGLEQFF
cdr3_nt: TGCGCCAGCAGCCCTAGCGGGCTCGAGCAGTTCTTC

cdr3_length: 18
clone_size: -
v_call: TRBV10-1
d_call: TRBD1
j_call: TRBJ1-1
cdr3_aa: CASSEVRRGLRLGTEAFF
cdr3_nt: TGCGCCAGCAGTGAGGTTCGGAGGGGGCTCCGACTGGGCACTGAAGCTTTCTTT

cdr3_length: 17
clone_size: -
v_call: TRBV7-6
d_call: -
j_call: TRBJ2-3
cdr3_aa: CASSLDLAGMASNTQYF
cdr3_nt: TGTGCCAGCAGCTTAGATCTTGCGGGGATGGCGTCGAATACGCAGTATTTT

cdr3_length: 13
clone_size: -
v_call: TRBV5-1
d_call: -
j_call: TRBJ1-3
cdr3_aa: CASDEGRGNTIYF
cdr3_nt: TGCGCCAGTGACGAGGGGAGGGGAAACACCATATATTTT

cdr3_length: 15
clone_size: -
v_call: TRBV5-1
d_call: -
j_call: TRBJ2-6
cdr3_aa: CASSLAVGGANVLTF
cdr3_nt: TGCGCCAGCAGCTTGGCGGTCGGGGGGGCCAACGTCCTGACTTTC

cdr3_length: 13
clone_size: once
v_call: TRBV7-3
d_call: -
j_call: TRBJ2-5
cdr3_aa: CASSAEKPSTQYF
cdr3_nt: TGTGCCAGCAGCGCCGAAAAGCCGTCAACCCAGTACTTC

cdr3_length: 14
clone_size: -
v_call: TRBV29-1
d_call: -
j_call: TRBJ1-3
cdr3_aa: CSVDGGLYGNTIYF
cdr3_nt: TGCAGCGTTGATGGAGGTCTGTATGGAAACACCATATATTTT

cdr3_length: 17
clone_size: -
v_call: TRBV28
d_call: TRBD2
j_call: TRBJ2-1
cdr3_aa: CASSFLLGLAAYNEQFF
cdr3_nt: TGTGCCAGCAGCTTTTTACTAGGACTAGCGGCATACAATGAGCAGTTCTTC

cdr3_length: 17
clone_size: -
v_call: TRBV5-1
d_call: TRBD2
j_call: TRBJ2-2
cdr3_aa: CASSPTSSGGAVGELFF
cdr3_nt: TGCGCCAGCAGCCCGACTTCGAGCGGGGGTGCGGTCGGGGAGCTGTTTTTT

cdr3_length: 12
clone_size: -
v_call: TRBV14
d_call: -
j_call: TRBJ2-7
cdr3_aa: CASSWSSYEQYF
cdr3_nt: TGTGCCAGCAGCTGGAGCTCCTACGAGCAGTACTTC

cdr3_length: 18
clone_size: -
v_call: TRBV5-1
d_call: TRBD1
j_call: TRBJ1-3
cdr3_aa: CASSLSAGTGISGNTIYF
cdr3_nt: TGCGCCAGCAGCTTGAGCGCCGGGACAGGGATTTCTGGAAACACCATATATTTT

cdr3_length: 13
clone_size: -
v_call: TRBV28
d_call: -
j_call: TRBJ2-7
cdr3_aa: CASTRQGSYEQYF
cdr3_nt: TGTGCCAGTACGAGGCAGGGGTCCTACGAGCAGTACTTC

cdr3_length: 15
clone_size: -
v_call: TRBV5-1
d_call: -
j_call: TRBJ2-2
cdr3_aa: CASRETTVNTGELFF
cdr3_nt: TGCGCCAGCAGAGAAACGACAGTCAACACCGGGGAGCTGTTTTTT

cdr3_length: 14
clone_size: -
v_call: TRBV6-1
d_call: -
j_call: TRBJ2-5
cdr3_aa: CASSLQGLRETQYF
cdr3_nt: TGTGCCAGCAGTTTACAGGGTTTGAGGGAGACCCAGTACTTC

cdr3_length: 15
clone_size: -
v_call: TRBV7-3
d_call: TRBD2
j_call: TRBJ2-3
cdr3_aa: CASSKTSGGTDTQYF
cdr3_nt: TGTGCCAGCAGCAAGACTAGCGGGGGGACAGATACGCAGTATTTT

cdr3_length: 15
clone_size: -
v_call: TRBV5-1
d_call: -
j_call: TRBJ2-3
cdr3_aa: CASSLDDSGWDTQYF
cdr3_nt: TGCGCCAGCAGCTTAGACGATTCAGGGTGGGATACGCAGTATTTT

cdr3_length: 14
clone_size: -
v_call: TRBV11-2
d_call: -
j_call: TRBJ2-7
cdr3_aa: CASSFYDSSYEQYF
cdr3_nt: TGTGCCAGCAGCTTCTACGACAGCTCCTACGAGCAGTACTTC

cdr3_length: 14
clone_size: -
v_call: TRBV18
d_call: -
j_call: TRBJ1-1
cdr3_aa: CASSPGHGQGEAFF
cdr3_nt: TGTGCCAGCTCACCAGGCCACGGGCAGGGTGAAGCTTTCTTT

cdr3_length: 14
clone_size: -
v_call: TRBV11-2
d_call: -
j_call: TRBJ2-1
cdr3_aa: CASSGDSGGNEQFF
cdr3_nt: TGTGCCAGCAGCGGAGACTCTGGGGGGAATGAGCAGTTCTTC

cdr3_length: 14
clone_size: -
v_call: TRBV5-1
d_call: TRBD1
j_call: TRBJ2-5
cdr3_aa: CASSLGGTETTQYF
cdr3_nt: TGCGCCAGCAGCTTGGGGGGGACAGAGACCACCCAGTACTTC

cdr3_length: 13
clone_size: -
v_call: TRBV5-4
d_call: -
j_call: TRBJ2-7
cdr3_aa: CASSLGRNYEQYF
cdr3_nt: TGTGCCAGCAGCTTGGGGAGGAACTACGAGCAGTACTTC

cdr3_length: 16
clone_size: -
v_call: TRBV18
d_call: TRBD2
j_call: TRBJ2-2
cdr3_aa: CASSLTSGSNTGELFF
cdr3_nt: TGTGCCAGCTCCCTGACTAGCGGGAGCAACACCGGGGAGCTGTTTTTT